These 3 T cell receptor beta chains originate from one sample sequenced in a study of blood T cell repertoires in COVID-19. Measured with immunoSEQ multiplex PCR; TCRdb has only the in-frame clones, and not every one. This sample has about 160,000 clones; about nine tenths occur once, and the top ten carry roughly 3.9%. Sequenced: peripheral blood. Receptors originate from a woman aged 60 to 75 who had recovered from COVID-19.

This chain uses TRBV2 with TRBJ2-7, with D maybe TRBD2 (6 bases). V lost 7 bases and J lost 4, with 20 bases in between. From germline, CDR1 is SNHLY and CDR2 FYNNEI. This CDR3 is 15 amino acids long. The DNA of the CDR3 is TGTGCCAGCAACCTCGGACTTAGCGGCGAGTACGAGCAGTACTTC. Protein sequence: CASNLGLSGEYEQYF. The whole variable domain, remainder taken from reference TRBV2 and TRBJ2-7, is EPEVTQTPSHQVTQMGQEVILRCVPISNHLYFYWYRQILGQKVEFLVSFYNNEISEKSEIFDDQFSVERPDGSNFTLKIRSTKLEDSAMYFCASNLGLSGEYEQYFGPGTRLTVT.

This sequence joins TRBV6-4 and TRBJ1-1, with TRBD1 matching over 8 bases. This CDR3 is 14 amino acids long. J lost 6 bases, V lost 6 bases, and 9 bases had no gene match. CDR1 and CDR2 from the germline V gene are MRHNA and SNTAGT. The CDR3 nucleotides read TGTGCCAGCAGCGGACAGGGAGGTTCTTCTGAAGCTTTCTTT. Translation gives CASSGQGGSSEAFF.

The CDR3 DNA follows: TGCGCCAGCAGCTTGGGGACTAGCGGGGGGGCCGAGCAGTACTTC. Translated, it gives CASSLGTSGGAEQYF. The rearrangement links TRBV5-1 to TRBJ2-7; 15 bases line up with TRBD2. Germline V gives CDR1 SGHRS, CDR2 YFSETQ. The CDR3 runs 15 residues. Trimming removed 0 bases from V and 6 bases from J; junction bases left unmatched: 1.